This T cell receptor beta chain was profiled in a study of early T cells in non-severe SARS-CoV-2 infection. Points from the study as a whole: Missing private and CD4 specificities, VDJdb matching favored anti-spike CD8 responses.

cDNA molecules, individually, were tagged with unique molecular identifiers. TCRdb processed the 5' RACE reads anew with MiXCR; each CDR3 protein has one entry. The data show about 120,000 distinct CDR3 sequences, over 9.5% seen once. Worth noting for this clonotype: Its antigen is not known.

Material: whole blood, obtained at baseline. The source of this sequence is an adult who was a healthcare worker with PCR-confirmed SARS-CoV-2 infection or an uninfected control (not recorded which).

CDR3 region: CSATRNRDREAFF. CDR3 nucleotides: TGCAGTGCTACTCGGAACCGGGACAGGGAAGCTTTCTTT. This chain links TRBV20-1 with TRBJ1-1, with 8 bases lining up with TRBD1. Germline-derived CDR1 and CDR2 are DFQATT and SNEGSKA (reference sequence). Trimming removed 4 bases from V and 8 bases from J; junction bases left unmatched: 9. The CDR3 is made up of 13 amino acids.